One sample yielded the 14 T cell receptor beta chains listed below, sequenced in a study of blood T cell repertoires in COVID-19. Some clones are missing from TCRdb's copy, which holds only in-frame ones; the method was immunoSEQ multiplex PCR. The sample lists around 240,000 clones; approximately 83% were seen once. The sequencing sample was made of peripheral blood. The receptors stem from a woman aged 50 to 65 with acute or convalescent COVID-19.

The chain carries TRBV21-1 and TRBJ2-7; TRBD2 is taken as the D call from the table, unchecked against the DNA. TRBV21-1 is designated a pseudogene. The CDR3 has 16 amino acids. The CDR3 DNA is TGTGCCAGCAGCCTAGCTGGTGGGGAACCATCCTACGAGCAGTACTTC. Translated, it gives CASSLAGGEPSYEQYF.

To note about this clone: One base away lies a much larger clone, so this may be a sequencing read error. The chain combines TRBV30 with TRBJ1-5; 7 nucleotides line up with TRBD1. The CDR3 sequence is 15 residues long. Trimming removed 2 bases from V and 3 bases from J; junction bases left unmatched: 7. Germline V gene sequence: CDR1 GTSNPN, CDR2 SVGIG (reference sequence). This CDR3 reads CAWSTGEDYNQPQHF. The CDR3 region has the DNA TGTGCCTGGAGTACAGGGGAGGATTACAATCAGCCCCAGCATTTT.

The chain is built from TRBV25-1 and TRBJ2-3; TRBD2 might be the D (6 bases). This CDR3 contains 15 residues. Looked up from germline, CDR1 is MGHDK and CDR2 is SYGVNS. V dropped 1 base and J dropped 6 bases, with 14 bases sitting between them. The CDR3 loop reads CASSESGTDYDTQYF. The CDR3 DNA reads as TGTGCCAGCAGTGAATCCGGGACTGATTACGATACGCAGTATTTT.

The CDR3 reads CASSSPGNNQPQHF. CDR3 bases: TGTGCCAGTAGTTCACCGGGAAACAATCAGCCCCAGCATTTT. The rearrangement links TRBV19 to TRBJ1-5, with D unresolved. This CDR3 is built from 14 residues. Germline CDR1 is LNHDA and CDR2 is SQIVND (reference sequence). V lost 5 bases to trimming and J lost 3 bases, with 11 bases between them.

The chain employs TRBV7-9 and TRBJ2-7; 7 nucleotides align to TRBD2. The V segment lost 5 bases and the J segment 6 bases; nucleotides outside the gene matches: 7. The CDR3 is 13 residues long. Germline CDR1 SEHNR, CDR2 FQNEAQ (reference sequence). Written as DNA, the CDR3 is TGTGCCAGCAGCCGGCGGGGGTTTAGCGAGCAGTACTTC. Protein: CASSRRGFSEQYF.

Regarding this clone: The junction shows a germline mismatch at one end, possibly a read error. The same CDR3 arises from other DNA sequences in this sample as well. This chain uses TRBV25-1 with TRBJ1-1; TRBD1 might be the D (6 bases). CDR3 length: 15 amino acids. Germline V CDR1 and CDR2: MGHDK, SYGVNS. The CDR3 DNA reads TGTGCCACCCCTATGCCAGGGGCAATGAATACTGAAGCTTTCTTT. Translating gives CATPMPGAMNTEAFF.

The chain carries TRBV6-5 and TRBJ1-1; TRBD1 aligns across 7 bases. The CDR3 is made up of 12 amino acids. Germline CDR1 and CDR2: MNHEY and SVGAGI. Trimming at V came to 6 bases and at J to 5 bases, leaving 3 bases not matched to a gene. Written as DNA, the CDR3 is TGTGCCAGCAGCTTCAGGGGGACTGAAGCTTTCTTT. It translates to CASSFRGTEAFF.

The chain couples TRBV30 to TRBJ2-6; perhaps TRBD1 as D (5 bases). The CDR3 is 18 amino acids. Trimming took off 1 base at V and 1 base at J, with 17 bases between the two ends. Germline values: CDR1 GTSNPN, CDR2 SVGIG (reference sequence). The CDR3, as DNA: TGTGCCTGGAGTGGACAGAGATTTAAGATTTCTGGGGCCAACGTCCTGACTTTC. Translating gives CAWSGQRFKISGANVLTF.

This clone is a singleton in its sample. This chain uses TRBV12-3 or TRBV12-4 with TRBJ2-3; 8 nucleotides align to TRBD2. The CDR3 runs 12 residues. Germline trimming cut 7 bases from V and 5 bases from J; bases unmatched to any gene: 2. In DNA, the CDR3 is TGTGCCAGCATGCGGGAGGTAGATACGCAGTATTTT. Residues: CASMREVDTQYF.

The chain couples TRBV30 to TRBJ1-2; 9 bases align to TRBD1. The germline V gene has CDR1 GTSNPN and CDR2 SVGIG (reference sequence). The CDR3 length is 13 residues. Trimming at V came to 8 bases and at J to 7 bases, leaving 11 bases not matched to a gene. The CDR3 region is CARQAQGAPGYTF. The CDR3 nucleotides read TGTGCCCGCCAGGCACAGGGGGCGCCTGGCTACACCTTC. The whole variable domain, filled in from reference TRBV30 and TRBJ1-2, reads SQTIHQWPATLVQPVGSPLSLECTVEGTSNPNLYWYRQAAGRGLQLLFYSVGIGQISSEVPQNLSASRPQDRQFILSSKKLLLSDSGFYLCARQAQGAPGYTFGSGTRLTVV.

The chain recombines TRBV5-1 with TRBJ2-7, with TRBD2 matching over 10 bases. J was trimmed by 2 bases and V by 0 bases; bases with no gene match: 8. The CDR3 has 17 residues. Germline CDR1 is SGHRS and CDR2 is YFSETQ. CDR3 sequence (DNA): TGCGCCAGCAGCTTGGGCCAGGGAGCGGGAGGGGCCTACGAGCAGTACTTC. It yields the protein CASSLGQGAGGAYEQYF.

The table lists this clone with a few counts. The chain combines TRBV27 with TRBJ1-2; 8 bases are shared with TRBD1. The CDR3 sequence is 14 residues long. Looked up from germline, CDR1 is MNHEY and CDR2 is SMNVEV (reference sequence). J gave up 5 bases and V 5 bases, and 7 bases lay outside the gene matches. CDR3 bases: TGTGCCAGCAGTCCATCCGGACAGGGATATGGCTACACCTTC. Its translation is CASSPSGQGYGYTF.

The CDR3 DNA sequence: TGTGCCAGCAGGAAAGGCGGGAATGAGCAGTTCTTC. Protein sequence: CASRKGGNEQFF. This chain links TRBV5-6 with TRBJ2-1, with a tentative D call TRBD2 (5 bases). V was trimmed by 5 bases and J by 7 bases, leaving 10 bases between them. CDR1 and CDR2 (germline): SGHDT, YYEEEE. CDR3 length: 12 residues.

The chain carries TRBV4-1 and TRBJ2-7, with TRBD1 as a possible D gene (6 bases). CDR1 and CDR2 from the germline V gene are MGHRA and YSYEKL. Deletions cut 4 bases from V and 0 bases from J, with 16 bases between. The CDR3 spans 16 residues. Here the CDR3 DNA reads TGCGCCAGCAGCCGACTGGACAGTAGCCTCTCCTACGAGCAGTACTTC. Its protein is CASSRLDSSLSYEQYF.